This T cell receptor beta chain was sequenced for a study of a mutant IDH1 vaccine in newly diagnosed glioma. On the study more broadly: Investigators started vaccination 4-6 weeks after radiotherapy alone, or with temozolomide cycles.

With respect to this clone: The antigen remains undetermined.

The time point was: week 23, last vaccination. Topical imiquimod was applied with each vaccine dose, which held 300 ug of mutant IDH1 20-mer peptide. Diagnosis in the donors showed new WHO grade 3 or 4 astrocytomas that were IDH1-mutant and ATRX-lost. Overall study results and limits: Vaccination elicited immune responses in 90% to 95% of patients.

Using immunoSEQ multiplex PCR, the repertoire was profiled, and TCRdb retains in-frame clones only, with some absent. The repertoire holds 82,000 or so clones, with 65% to 90% as singletons. The CDR3 spans 13 residues. V lost 0 bases and J lost 8, with 8 bases in between. Germline CDR1 and CDR2: MNHEY and SVGAGI. The chain uses TRBV6-5 and TRBJ1-3; the D is unclear. The sequencing here drew on PBMCs, taken from a glioma patient whose treatment included an IDH1 peptide vaccine. This sequence originates from a man aged 25-45 years with glioma. Some clones in this sample may be carry-over from other donors' samples. This chain's CDR3 is CASSYSSGDTIYF. The DNA of the CDR3 is TGTGCCAGCAGTTACTCGTCGGGTGACACCATATATTTT.